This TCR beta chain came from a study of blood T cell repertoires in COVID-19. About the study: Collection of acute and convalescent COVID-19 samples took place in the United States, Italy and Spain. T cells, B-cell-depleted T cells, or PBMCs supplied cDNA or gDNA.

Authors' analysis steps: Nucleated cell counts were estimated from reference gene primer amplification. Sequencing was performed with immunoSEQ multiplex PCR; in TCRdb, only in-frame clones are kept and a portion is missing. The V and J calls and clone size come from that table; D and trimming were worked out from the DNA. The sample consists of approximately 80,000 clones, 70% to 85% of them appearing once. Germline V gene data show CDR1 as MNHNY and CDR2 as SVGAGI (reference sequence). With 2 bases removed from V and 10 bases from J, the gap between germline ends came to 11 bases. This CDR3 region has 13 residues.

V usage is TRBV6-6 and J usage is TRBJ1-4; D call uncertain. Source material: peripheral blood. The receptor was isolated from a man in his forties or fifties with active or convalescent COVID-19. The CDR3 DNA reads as TGTGCCAGCAGTTACGGGTCCGAGGGAAAACTGTTTTTT. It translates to CASSYGSEGKLFF.